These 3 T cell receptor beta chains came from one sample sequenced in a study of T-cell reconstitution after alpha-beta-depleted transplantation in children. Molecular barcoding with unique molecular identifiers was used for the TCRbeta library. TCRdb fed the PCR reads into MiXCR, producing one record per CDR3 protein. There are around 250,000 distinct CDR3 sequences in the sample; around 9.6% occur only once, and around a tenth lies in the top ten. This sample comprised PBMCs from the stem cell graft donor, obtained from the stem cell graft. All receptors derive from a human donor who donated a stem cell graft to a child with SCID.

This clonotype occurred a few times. This CDR3 is CSVGVGTREQYF. The CDR3 DNA reads TGCAGCGTTGGAGTCGGAACCAGGGAGCAGTACTTC. The V gene is TRBV29-1, the J gene TRBJ2-7; D remains unclear. This CDR3 is 12 amino acids long. Germline CDR1 SQVTM, CDR2 ANQGSEA. Trimming took 4 bases from V and 7 from J, leaving 14 bases between them.

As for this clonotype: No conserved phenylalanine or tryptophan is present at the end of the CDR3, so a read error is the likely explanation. The CDR3 bases are TGTGCCAGCAGTTTCCGGGACAGTGGCTTTCGAGATGAGCAGTTCTCC. Amino acids: CASSFRDSGFRDEQFS. V usage is TRBV12-3 or TRBV12-4 and J usage is TRBJ2-1; 7 nucleotides match TRBD1. The V and J ends lost 3 bases and 8 bases, in that order; junction bases with no gene match: 13. The CDR3 totals 16 residues.

Here the CDR3 reads CASSLLPVSYEQYF. CDR3 nucleotide sequence: TGTGCCAGCAGCTTGTTGCCCGTGTCCTACGAGCAGTACTTC. The chain links TRBV5-5 to TRBJ2-7, with no clear D. Germline CDR1 reads SGHKS; CDR2 reads YYEKEE (reference sequence). The CDR3 loop spans 14 amino acids. V lost 1 base and J 1 base, leaving 9 bases between the germline ends.